This T cell receptor beta chain appears in the sequencing data of a study of T cell repertoires and HLA-DP antigens. Looking at the study overall: Transduced HeLa cells presented HLA-DP to CD4+ T cells. Study results and limitations: Clones undetected before culture averaged roughly 39% against one allele and approximately 50% against the other.

The germline CDR1 and CDR2 sequences are SGHTA and FQGNSA. Trimming took off 7 bases at V and 9 bases at J, with 22 bases between the two ends. The CDR3 runs 15 residues. This table comes from immunoSEQ multiplex PCR, and its TCRdb copy is limited to in-frame clones, with some not included. This repertoire shows approximately 2,200 clones, just under 80% found once; its top ten account for around 28%. CD4+ cells expanded for about 15 days were restimulated roughly 25 h with allogeneic-DPB1 HeLa cells. Stimulation used HeLa cells expressing transduced HLA-DPA1/DPB1, HLA-DM, invariant chain and CD80. Irradiated (100 Gy) HeLa cells stimulated CD4+ cells at 3:1 with roughly 48 U/mL IL-2. By proportion, this clone is large.

The rearrangement links TRBV7-2 to TRBJ2-1; a weak D match, TRBD1 (6 bases). Specimen: CD137- CD4+ T cells from cultured PBMCs. The clonotype comes from a woman aged 18-29 years in good health and CMV-seronegative. In DNA, the CDR3 is TGTGCCAGCAACTTGGGTGACAGGTGGTTAGGTGAGCAGTTCTTC. It yields the protein CASNLGDRWLGEQFF.